Each of the 23 T cell receptor beta chains below was sequenced from the same sample in a study of T cell responses to AZD1222 COVID-19 vaccine. Data came from immunoSEQ multiplex PCR; TCRdb stores just in-frame clones and leaves some out. The table lists 100,000 or so clones, 85% to 90% of them singletons, with 3% to 4% in the top ten. The source was peripheral blood, collected on day 0 of AZD1222 vaccination. The source is an adult in good health.

The chain carries TRBV9 and TRBJ1-1, with no clear D. Between the trimmed V and J ends, which lost 1 base and 3 bases, there was a span of 7 bases. Germline CDR1 SGDLS, CDR2 YYNGEE. CDR3 size: 13 residues. The CDR3 DNA reads as TGTGCCAGCAGCGTAAGGAGAGACACTGAAGCTTTCTTT. Translating it yields CASSVRRDTEAFF.

The chain combines TRBV4-3 with TRBJ1-6; D might be TRBD1 (5 bases). From germline, CDR1 is LGHNA and CDR2 YSLEER. The CDR3 totals 19 residues. Trimming removed 0 bases from V and 0 bases from J, with 15 bases in between. The CDR3 loop reads CASSQDIAGPISYNSPLHF. In DNA form, the CDR3 reads TGCGCCAGCAGCCAAGATATAGCGGGACCCATCTCCTATAATTCACCCCTCCACTTT.

This clone is a singleton in its sample. This rearrangement joins TRBV7-2 to TRBJ2-3, with 8 nucleotides matching TRBD2. Trimming took 0 bases from V and 6 from J; bases not matched to a gene: 8. CDR3 length: 16 residues. CDR1 is SGHTA and CDR2 is FQGNSA in the germline V gene. CDR3 sequence reads: CASSLALAGPADTQYF. The CDR3 nucleotides read TGTGCCAGCAGCTTAGCCCTAGCGGGCCCGGCGGATACGCAGTATTTT.

This clone was seen once. V is TRBV7-8 and J is TRBJ2-7; D unresolved. V was cut by 7 bases and J by 3 bases, with 13 bases left in between. The CDR3 length is 13 residues. The V gene's germline CDR1 is SGHVS and CDR2 FQNEAQ. The CDR3 nucleotides read TGTGCCAGCACCAAAGACCTGGGCTACGAGCAGTACTTC. Translating it yields CASTKDLGYEQYF.

Concerning this clone: Other DNA sequences in the sample encode the same CDR3. The chain uses TRBV6-5 and TRBJ1-1, with TRBD1 as a possible D gene (6 bases). The V end lost 8 bases, the J end lost 7 bases, and 14 bases lay between the germline ends. The CDR3 covers 12 residues. Per germline, CDR1 MNHEY and CDR2 SVGAGI. In DNA form, the CDR3 reads TGTGCCAGCGGAAGGACGACAGGTGAAGCTTTCTTT. This encodes CASGRTTGEAFF.

The chain joins TRBV5-8 to TRBJ1-5; possibly TRBD1 for D (5 bases). The V gene lost 2 bases and the J gene lost 7 bases, with 10 bases spanning the gap. The CDR3 contains 13 residues. In germline, CDR1 is SGHTS, CDR2 YDEGEE. CDR3 sequence reads: CASSFLGRQPQHF. CDR3 sequence (DNA): TGTGCCAGCAGCTTTCTGGGACGGCAGCCCCAGCATTTT.

The rearrangement uses TRBV7-8 and TRBJ2-3; 9 nucleotides line up with TRBD1. Losses at the gene ends were 5 bases for V and 4 bases for J; bases not matched to a gene: 13. The germline CDR1 and CDR2 sequences are SGHVS and FQNEAQ. This CDR3 is built from 17 residues. The DNA of the CDR3 is TGTGCCAGCAGCCTAAGGATAGGACAGGGGTCGGCAGATACGCAGTATTTT. Translating it yields CASSLRIGQGSADTQYF.

V gene TRBV30 combines with J gene TRBJ1-2, with a tentative D call TRBD1 (5 bases). This CDR3 has 14 residues. CDR1 GTSNPN and CDR2 SVGIG come from the germline V gene (reference sequence). V was clipped by 4 bases and J by 6 bases, with 18 bases between them. CDR3 residues: CAWTTGQHPDGYTF. In DNA, the CDR3 is TGTGCCTGGACTACCGGACAACATCCCGATGGCTACACCTTC.

This chain joins TRBV28 and TRBJ1-2; 9 positions agree with TRBD1. Germline CDR1 reads MDHEN; CDR2 reads SYDVKM. V was clipped by 9 bases and J by 4 bases; unmatched bases: 9. The CDR3 spans 14 residues. The CDR3 loop is CASEGDRASYGYTF. The CDR3, as DNA: TGTGCCAGTGAGGGGGACAGGGCTAGCTATGGCTACACCTTC.

The chain employs TRBV3-1 (or the pseudogene TRBV3-2) and TRBJ2-7; D gene ambiguous. The V gene lost 3 bases and the J gene lost 7 bases, with 7 bases spanning the gap. CDR3 length equals 11 residues. The germline CDR1 and CDR2 sequences are LGHDT and YNNKEL (reference sequence). The CDR3 coding sequence is TGTGCCAGCAGCCATCAACGGGAGCAGTACTTC. Protein: CASSHQREQYF.

This chain links TRBV9 with TRBJ1-4; 7 positions match TRBD1. This CDR3 has 15 residues. After removal of 0 bases from V and 5 bases from J, the junction contained 4 bases not matched to a gene. Germline lookup yields CDR1 SGDLS and CDR2 YYNGEE. CDR3: CASSVGQGVNEKLFF. CDR3 in DNA: TGTGCCAGCAGCGTAGGACAGGGTGTCAATGAAAAACTGTTTTTT. Full variable domain (rest looked up from reference TRBV9 and TRBJ1-4): DSGVTQTPKHLITATGQRVTLRCSPRSGDLSVYWYQQSLDQGLQFLIQYYNGEERAKGNILERFSAQQFPDLHSELNLSSLELGDSALYFCASSVGQGVNEKLFFGSGTQLSVL.

The chain has TRBV5-5 and TRBJ1-1; the D gene is possibly TRBD1 (6 bases). This CDR3 is built from 13 residues. Germline V lookup: CDR1 SGHKS, CDR2 YYEKEE (reference sequence). V was cut by 4 bases and J by 8 bases, with 15 bases left in between. DNA of the CDR3: TGTGCCAGCAGCGGTGGACAGTCCACAGAAGCTTTCTTT. Protein sequence: CASSGGQSTEAFF.

This chain links TRBV7-3 with TRBJ2-1, with TRBD1 identical over 10 bases. With V trimmed by 4 bases and J by 7 bases, 1 base remained unmatched. CDR3 size: 13 residues. Per germline, CDR1 SGHTA and CDR2 FQGTGA. The DNA for the CDR3 is TGTGCCAGCAGCTCGGGACAGGGGAATGAGCAGTTCTTC. Translation gives CASSSGQGNEQFF. Full variable domain (outside the CDR3, taken from reference TRBV7-3 and TRBJ2-1): GAGVSQTPSNKVTEKGKYVELRCDPISGHTALYWYRQSLGQGPEFLIYFQGTGAADDSGLPNDRFFAVRPEGSVSTLKIQRTERGDSAVYLCASSSGQGNEQFFGPGTRLTVL.

The CDR3 sequence: CASSKSDLPNYGYTF. CDR3 coding DNA: TGCGCCAGCAGCAAATCGGACCTGCCTAACTATGGCTACACCTTC. The J gene is TRBJ1-2, the V gene TRBV5-1; no clear D gene. Germline CDR1 SGHRS, CDR2 YFSETQ. This CDR3 is 15 amino acids long. Trimming took off 4 bases at V and 0 bases at J, with 13 bases between the two ends.

This clone was recorded a few times. The chain has TRBV3-1 (or the pseudogene TRBV3-2) and TRBJ1-2; possible D gene TRBD1, 5 bases. The CDR3 is 16 amino acids. CDR1 is LGHDT, CDR2 YNNKEL, per germline (reference sequence). The V end lost 4 bases, the J end lost 0 bases, and 15 bases lay between the germline ends. The CDR3 region has the DNA TGTGCCAGCAGCCTCCGCGGGGGTGGGACTAACTATGGCTACACCTTC. Protein product: CASSLRGGGTNYGYTF.

V and J are TRBV5-4 and TRBJ2-7; TRBD1 matches 8 bases. V shed 4 bases and J 5 bases; nucleotides not matched to a gene: 11. Germline CDR1 SGHNT, CDR2 YYREEE (reference sequence). The CDR3 extends over 15 amino acids. DNA of the CDR3: TGTGCCAGCAGCGGGGGACAGGCTGGATACCACGAGCAGTACTTC. It encodes CASSGGQAGYHEQYF.

The chain couples TRBV5-1 to TRBJ1-4; possibly TRBD1 for D (5 bases). CDR3 length equals 14 residues. V lost 3 bases and J 5 bases, leaving 11 bases between the germline ends. Looked up from germline, CDR1 is SGHRS and CDR2 is YFSETQ. CDR3 DNA: TGCGCCAGCAGCTCTGGGCCAGGGAATGAAAAACTGTTTTTT. Residues: CASSSGPGNEKLFF.

This chain connects TRBV25-1 to TRBJ1-1; tentatively, D is TRBD1 (6 bases). Germline V gives CDR1 MGHDK, CDR2 SYGVNS. The CDR3 extends over 17 amino acids. Trimming removed 3 bases at V and 3 bases at J, with 20 bases between. The CDR3: CASSDTDAGVGYTEAFF. In DNA, the CDR3 is TGTGCCAGCAGTGACACAGATGCAGGGGTGGGGTACACTGAAGCTTTCTTT.

This rearrangement joins TRBV10-3 to TRBJ1-5; possibly TRBD1 for D (5 bases). The CDR3 has 12 amino acids. Germline V gene data show CDR1 as ENHRY and CDR2 as SYGVKD. V was shortened by 11 bases and J by 1 base, with 9 bases between the two germline ends. This CDR3 reads CASGGSNQPQHF. CDR3 coding DNA: TGTGCCTCCGGGGGAAGCAATCAGCCCCAGCATTTT.

The genes are TRBV6-5 and TRBJ1-1; D ambiguous. Trimming cost V 5 bases and J 7 bases, with 14 bases left between them. The CDR3 contains 13 residues. CDR1 is MNHEY and CDR2 is SVGAGI in the germline V gene. The CDR3 DNA reads TGTGCCAGCAGTCCCCCCGGGGTGGGTGAAGCTTTCTTT. Protein: CASSPPGVGEAFF.

V usage is TRBV10-3 and J usage is TRBJ1-6; D is perhaps TRBD1 (6 bases). The V gene lost 1 base and the J gene lost 10 bases, with 17 bases spanning the gap. This CDR3 has 16 residues. Germline-derived CDR1 and CDR2 are ENHRY and SYGVKD. CDR3 sequence reads: CAISEYSPGEGSPLHF. The CDR3 nucleotides are TGTGCCATCAGTGAGTACTCACCAGGGGAAGGCTCACCCCTCCACTTT.

The chain carries TRBV6-5 and TRBJ2-2; TRBD1 agrees at 7 bases. V lost 7 bases, J lost 4 bases, and 6 bases stayed unmatched. The CDR3 is made up of 14 amino acids. Germline V gene sequence: CDR1 MNHEY, CDR2 SVGAGI. The CDR3 DNA follows: TGTGCCAGCACCGACAGGGTTAGCACCGGGGAGCTGTTTTTT. Translation gives CASTDRVSTGELFF.

The gene calls are TRBV7-9 and TRBJ2-6, with a tentative D call TRBD2 (6 bases). V was pared by 1 base and J by 0 bases, with 7 bases between. This CDR3 spans 16 amino acids. Germline V gives CDR1 SEHNR, CDR2 FQNEAQ (reference sequence). This chain's CDR3 is CASSLGRGSGANVLTF. In nucleotides, the CDR3 is TGTGCCAGCAGCTTAGGGCGGGGCTCTGGGGCCAACGTCCTGACTTTC. The full variable domain, with the rest looked up from reference TRBV7-9 and TRBJ2-6, is DTGVSQNPRHKITKRGQNVTFRCDPISEHNRLYWYRQTLGQGPEFLTYFQNEAQLEKSRLLSDRFSAERPKGSFSTLEIQRTEQGDSAMYLCASSLGRGSGANVLTFGAGSRLTVL.